The 27 T cell receptor beta chains presented below share a single source sample, sequenced in a study of beta chain features in type 1 diabetes. Every isolated RNA sample was fully reverse transcribed, so sequencing captured expressed TCRB transcripts. Assay used: immunoSEQ multiplex PCR; TCRdb lists only in-frame clones, some missing. The sample consists of 450,000 to 600,000 clones, 30% of them appearing once. Sequencing used naive CD4+ T cells from blood. The receptor set was obtained from a man aged 18 to 30 in good health.

The chain employs TRBV7-9 and TRBJ2-7, with D maybe TRBD1 (6 bases). CDR3 length: 14 residues. V lost 5 bases, J lost 1 base, and 12 bases lay in between. Germline V gene data show CDR1 as SEHNR and CDR2 as FQNEAQ (reference sequence). The CDR3 coding sequence is TGTGCCAGCAGCCCCCCCAGGGGATCCTACGAGCAGTACTTC. Translating gives CASSPPRGSYEQYF.

This clone was counted a few times. The J gene is TRBJ2-3, the V gene TRBV9; no definite D call. The CDR3 runs 11 residues. Trimming removed 7 bases at V and 6 bases at J, with 9 bases between. The germline gives CDR1 SGDLS, CDR2 YYNGEE. In nucleotides, the CDR3 is TGTGCCAGCGGTACGATGGATACGCAGTATTTT. Residues: CASGTMDTQYF.

The rearrangement links TRBV7-9 to TRBJ2-3, with D perhaps matching TRBD1 or TRBD2 (5 bases each). The CDR3 contains 13 residues. V was pared by 1 base and J by 13 bases, with 15 bases between. The V gene's germline CDR1 is SEHNR and CDR2 FQNEAQ (reference sequence). The CDR3 is CASSLEWGPWEYF. The CDR3 coding sequence is TGTGCCAGCAGCTTAGAGTGGGGACCTTGGGAGTATTTT.

In this sample, this clone turned up a few times. The sample contains more than one DNA sequence encoding this CDR3. V usage is TRBV29-1 and J usage is TRBJ2-7; no clear D gene. CDR1 and CDR2 from the germline V gene are SQVTM and ANQGSEA. CDR3 length: 11 amino acids. V gave up 2 bases and J gave up 0 bases, with 2 bases separating them. The CDR3 region has the DNA TGCAGCGTTGAATACTCCTACGAGCAGTACTTC. It codes for CSVEYSYEQYF.

This clone came up a few times. This chain joins TRBV6-6 and TRBJ1-1, with 7 positions matching TRBD1. Per the germline V gene, CDR1 is MNHNY and CDR2 is SVGAGI (reference sequence). This CDR3 is 14 amino acids long. The ends lost 2 bases at V and 4 bases at J; junction bases unmatched: 4. The CDR3 DNA reads as TGTGCCAGCAGTTACGCCGGGACAGCCACTGAAGCTTTCTTT. Amino acid sequence: CASSYAGTATEAFF.

This clone showed up just a few times. The rearrangement links TRBV30 to TRBJ2-2; D may correspond to TRBD1 or TRBD2 (5 bases each). The CDR3 consists of 15 residues. The V end lost 0 bases, the J end lost 5 bases, and 13 bases lay between the germline ends. Germline CDR1 and CDR2: GTSNPN and SVGIG (reference sequence). The CDR3 coding sequence is TGTGCCTGGAGTGTACTAGACAGAGGAACCGGGGAGCTGTTTTTT. It is translated as CAWSVLDRGTGELFF.

This clone was picked up a small number of times. The chain carries TRBV28 and TRBJ2-5; 7 bases align to TRBD2. The V and J ends lost 5 bases and 3 bases, in that order; junction bases with no gene match: 9. Germline CDR1 and CDR2: MDHEN and SYDVKM. The CDR3 spans 15 residues. For the CDR3, the DNA is TGTGCCAGCAGTACAGCAGCGGGAAACGAAGAGACCCAGTACTTC. Its translation: CASSTAAGNEETQYF.

In this sample, this clone turned up a few times. The chain is built from TRBV4-3 and TRBJ2-7, with 8 bases aligning to TRBD2. There are 15 residues in the CDR3. The V segment lost 4 bases and the J segment 3 bases; nucleotides outside the gene matches: 8. Germline V gene data show CDR1 as LGHNA and CDR2 as YSLEER. The CDR3 sequence: CASSPEVSGSYEQYF. The CDR3 nucleotides are TGCGCCAGCAGCCCCGAAGTCAGCGGGAGCTACGAGCAGTACTTC.

The chain is built from TRBV5-1 and TRBJ2-7; D gene uncertain. Germline-derived CDR1 and CDR2 are SGHRS and YFSETQ. Trimming pared 4 bases from V and 3 bases from J, leaving 20 bases between. CDR3 size: 16 residues. CDR3 sequence: CASSAGPSKGFYEQYF. The CDR3 DNA follows: TGCGCCAGCAGCGCAGGACCCTCCAAAGGCTTCTACGAGCAGTACTTC.

The gene calls are TRBV28 and TRBJ2-4, with no clear D. Between the trimmed V and J ends, which lost 3 bases and 7 bases, there was a span of 13 bases. Germline CDR1 reads MDHEN; CDR2 reads SYDVKM. The CDR3 extends over 14 amino acids. CDR3 loop: CASSFAFYGNIQYF. CDR3 nucleotide sequence: TGTGCCAGCAGTTTCGCTTTCTACGGGAACATTCAGTACTTC.

This clone was observed a few times. The chain joins TRBV7-3 to TRBJ2-1; 11 nucleotides line up with TRBD2. The CDR3 length is 15 residues. V was clipped by 5 bases and J by 7 bases; unmatched bases: 7. Germline V gene sequence: CDR1 SGHTA, CDR2 FQGTGA. The CDR3 DNA reads as TGTGCCAGCAGCCCCACTAGCGGGAGTAGGAATGAGCAGTTCTTC. Protein sequence: CASSPTSGSRNEQFF.

This sequence joins TRBV10-3 and TRBJ2-7; 7 bases are a match to TRBD1. Trimming cost V 6 bases and J 1 base; bases outside gene matches: 6. This CDR3 has 14 amino acids. Germline V gene sequence: CDR1 ENHRY, CDR2 SYGVKD. The CDR3 is CAIRGPGQSYEQYF. In DNA, the CDR3 is TGTGCCATCAGGGGACCGGGACAGTCCTACGAGCAGTACTTC.

This clone was seen only a few times. The V and J genes are TRBV4-2 and TRBJ2-1; D remains ambiguous. V was trimmed by 1 base and J by 0 bases, leaving 4 bases between them. CDR1 and CDR2 (germline): LGHNA, YNFKEQ. CDR3 length: 14 amino acids. The CDR3 sequence is CASSQAVSYNEQFF. CDR3 DNA sequence: TGTGCCAGCAGCCAAGCAGTCTCCTACAATGAGCAGTTCTTC.

V gene TRBV30 combines with J gene TRBJ1-2, with D perhaps TRBD1 (6 bases). Trimming took off 1 base at V and 2 bases at J, with 17 bases between the two ends. Per the germline V gene, CDR1 is GTSNPN and CDR2 is SVGIG (reference sequence). The CDR3 sequence is 16 residues long. The CDR3 DNA reads as TGTGCCTGGAGTGGACCGGGGGCGGAGAGAAACTATGGCTACACCTTC. Translated, it gives CAWSGPGAERNYGYTF. Combining the CDR3 with reference TRBV30 and TRBJ1-2 gives the whole variable domain SQTIHQWPATLVQPVGSPLSLECTVEGTSNPNLYWYRQAAGRGLQLLFYSVGIGQISSEVPQNLSASRPQDRQFILSSKKLLLSDSGFYLCAWSGPGAERNYGYTFGSGTRLTVV.

This chain connects TRBV29-1 to TRBJ1-5; D is uncertain. The V and J ends lost 3 bases and 4 bases respectively, with 4 bases between them. Germline V gives CDR1 SQVTM, CDR2 ANQGSEA. The CDR3 spans 11 residues. The CDR3 reads CSVDPNQPQHF. The CDR3 DNA reads as TGCAGCGTTGACCCAAATCAGCCCCAGCATTTT.

V is TRBV25-1 and J is TRBJ1-3; unclear D gene. This CDR3 comprises 11 residues. CDR1 is MGHDK, CDR2 SYGVNS, per germline. Trimming shortened V by 3 bases and J by 11 bases, and 8 bases separated the two germline ends. The CDR3, as DNA: TGTGCCAGCAGTGAGAAGACGGCCATATATTTT. This translates into CASSEKTAIYF.

The CDR3 protein is CASSVGGGAGANVLTF. The CDR3 region has the DNA TGTGCCAGCAGCGTAGGAGGGGGCGCTGGGGCCAACGTCCTGACTTTC. The rearrangement links TRBV9 to TRBJ2-6; TRBD1 agrees at 7 bases. The CDR3 has 16 residues. Trimming took 0 bases from V and 2 from J; bases not matched to a gene: 2. Germline assignment: CDR1 SGDLS and CDR2 YYNGEE.

This clone was seen once. The J gene is TRBJ1-4, the V gene TRBV5-6; no firm D call. Germline V gene data show CDR1 as SGHDT and CDR2 as YYEEEE. The CDR3 covers 14 residues. V lost 1 base, J lost 13 bases, and 17 bases lay in between. CDR3 loop: CASSLWLAKRGLFF. The CDR3 region has the DNA TGTGCCAGCAGCTTGTGGTTAGCGAAACGGGGACTGTTTTTT.

This chain connects TRBV7-2 to TRBJ2-3; 10 nucleotides match TRBD2. Germline V CDR1 and CDR2: SGHTA, FQGNSA. The trim removed 5 bases at V and 7 bases at J, leaving 6 bases unmatched. The CDR3 is 14 amino acids. Here the CDR3 reads CASSPGTSVHTQYF. The CDR3 bases are TGTGCCAGCAGCCCCGGGACTAGCGTTCATACGCAGTATTTT.

On this clone: This sample includes further DNA sequences coding for the same CDR3. V and J are TRBV30 and TRBJ1-1; D is undetermined. The CDR3 is 11 residues long. Trimming stripped 3 bases from V and 4 bases from J, with 6 bases between. CDR1 and CDR2 (germline): GTSNPN, SVGIG (reference sequence). In DNA form, the CDR3 reads TGTGCCTGGAGCGGGTCCACTGAAGCTTTCTTT. Translation gives CAWSGSTEAFF.

The V and J genes are TRBV7-2 and TRBJ2-7; 9 bases align to TRBD1. Germline CDR1 is SGHTA and CDR2 is FQGNSA. V lost 3 bases to trimming and J lost 5 bases; unmatched junction nucleotides: 5. There are 14 residues in the CDR3. CDR3: CASSFGTGYNEQYF. The CDR3 bases are TGTGCCAGCAGCTTCGGGACAGGGTATAACGAGCAGTACTTC.

The rearrangement uses TRBV7-9 and TRBJ1-3; D not certain. V dropped 5 bases and J dropped 0 bases, with 11 bases sitting between them. Germline assignment: CDR1 SEHNR and CDR2 FQNEAQ (reference sequence). The CDR3 is made up of 15 amino acids. CDR3 region: CASSRPGISGNTIYF. Written as DNA, the CDR3 is TGTGCCAGCAGCCGCCCGGGGATCTCTGGAAACACCATATATTTT.

The sample holds one count of this clone. This chain connects TRBV6-1 to TRBJ2-7; 7 positions match TRBD2. The CDR3 has 17 residues. V dropped 6 bases and J dropped 1; count of bases not matched to a gene: 15. CDR1 and CDR2 from the germline V gene are MNHNS and SASEGT. The chain's CDR3 is CASSERLATTGSYEQYF. CDR3 nucleotides: TGTGCCAGCAGCGAACGACTAGCCACCACCGGGTCCTACGAGCAGTACTTC.

Only a few counts were recorded for this clone. The rearrangement links TRBV30 to TRBJ2-2; TRBD2 agrees at 11 bases. Germline V lookup: CDR1 GTSNPN, CDR2 SVGIG (reference sequence). V shed 4 bases, J shed 4 bases, and the junction held 2 bases outside the gene matches. There are 14 residues in the CDR3. The CDR3: CAWIAGGRTGELFF. Here the CDR3 DNA reads TGTGCCTGGATAGCGGGAGGGCGCACCGGGGAGCTGTTTTTT.

The rearrangement uses TRBV28 and TRBJ2-3, with TRBD1 as a possible D gene (6 bases). Germline values: CDR1 MDHEN, CDR2 SYDVKM. CDR3 size: 15 residues. V lost 2 bases, J lost 5 bases, and 14 bases lay in between. CDR3 sequence reads: CASSLAPIQGDTQYF. Here the CDR3 DNA reads TGTGCCAGCAGTTTAGCCCCCATACAGGGAGATACGCAGTATTTT.

This clone was observed a few times. The rearrangement uses TRBV19 and TRBJ2-7, with unresolved D. From germline, CDR1 is LNHDA and CDR2 SQIVND (reference sequence). This CDR3 region has 15 residues. V was cut by 1 base and J by 3 bases, with 13 bases left in between. The CDR3 region has the DNA TGTGCCAGTAGTATAGCGGCGGTCTTTGGCTACGAGCAGTACTTC. Protein sequence: CASSIAAVFGYEQYF.

CDR3 bases: TGTGCCAGCAGTGATCCCAGGGCTTATGTCGGCGTTACGCAGTATTTT. Its protein is CASSDPRAYVGVTQYF. The chain joins TRBV2 to TRBJ2-3; tentatively, D is TRBD1 (5 bases). The CDR3 length is 16 residues. With 3 bases removed from V and 8 bases from J, the gap between germline ends came to 21 bases. In germline, CDR1 is SNHLY, CDR2 FYNNEI.